This T cell receptor (beta chain) was captured in a study of Ad26.COV2.S vaccination and SARS-CoV-2 variants. Findings and limits, study-wide: People given the vaccine had a wider spike-specific TCR breadth than placebo recipients did.

Clones were sequenced by immunoSEQ multiplex PCR, and TCRdb holds only the in-frame ones, with some missing. The sample carries about 680,000 clones, more than 80% recorded once. Treatment indicated: around 19 received Ad26.COV2.S at low or high dose, single or two shots; about 5 received placebo; per-sample allocation not given. Specimens were obtained on day 63 following the first vaccine or placebo injection. At a Boston site, the person donating was an adult of 18-55 years. Note on this clone: Its antigen is as yet unknown.

The V gene lost 10 bases and the J gene lost 4 bases, with 19 bases spanning the gap. CDR3 size: 15 residues. The germline V gene encodes CDR1 MNHEY and CDR2 SMNVEV (reference sequence). Source: peripheral blood, taken in a trial of Ad26.COV2.S vaccine versus placebo. The sequence was collected from a person between 18 and 59 years old who received the Ad26.COV2.S COVID-19 vaccine or a placebo. V usage is TRBV27 and J usage is TRBJ2-2; no reliable D call. The CDR3 region is CATSYRRSGTGELFF. The CDR3 nucleotides are TGTGCCACCTCATATCGGAGAAGTGGCACCGGGGAGCTGTTTTTT.